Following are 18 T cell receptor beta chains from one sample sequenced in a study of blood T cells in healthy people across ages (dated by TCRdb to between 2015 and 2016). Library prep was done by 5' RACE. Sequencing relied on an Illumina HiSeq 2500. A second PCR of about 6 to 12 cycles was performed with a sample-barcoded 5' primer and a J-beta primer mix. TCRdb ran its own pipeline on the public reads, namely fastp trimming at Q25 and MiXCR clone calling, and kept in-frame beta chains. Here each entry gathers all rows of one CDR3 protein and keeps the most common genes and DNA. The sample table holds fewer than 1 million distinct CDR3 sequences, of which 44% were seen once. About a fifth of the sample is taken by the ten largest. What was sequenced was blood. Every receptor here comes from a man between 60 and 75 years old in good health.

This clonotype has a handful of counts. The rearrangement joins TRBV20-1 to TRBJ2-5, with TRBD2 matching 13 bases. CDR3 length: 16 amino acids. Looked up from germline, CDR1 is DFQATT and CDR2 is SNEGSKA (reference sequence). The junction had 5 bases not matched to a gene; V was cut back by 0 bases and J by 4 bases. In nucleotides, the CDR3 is TGCAGTGCTAGAGATTTACTAGCGGGGGGGCGAGAGACCCAGTACTTC. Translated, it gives CSARDLLAGGRETQYF.

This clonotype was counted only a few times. DNA of the CDR3: TGCAGTGCTAGGGAAGCCGGGACAGCCTACGAGCAGTACTTC. As protein: CSAREAGTAYEQYF. The chain couples TRBV20-1 to TRBJ2-7; 7 bases agree with TRBD1. The CDR3 runs 14 residues. The J segment lost 2 bases and the V segment lost 3 bases, leaving 7 bases of the junction unmatched. CDR1 is DFQATT, CDR2 SNEGSKA, per germline (reference sequence).

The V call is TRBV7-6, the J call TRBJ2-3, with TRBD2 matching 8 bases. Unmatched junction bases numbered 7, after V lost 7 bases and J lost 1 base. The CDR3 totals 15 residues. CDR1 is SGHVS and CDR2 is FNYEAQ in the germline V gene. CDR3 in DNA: TGTGCCAGCACGCCAGCGGGGGCGCGCACAGATACGCAGTATTTT. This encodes CASTPAGARTDTQYF.

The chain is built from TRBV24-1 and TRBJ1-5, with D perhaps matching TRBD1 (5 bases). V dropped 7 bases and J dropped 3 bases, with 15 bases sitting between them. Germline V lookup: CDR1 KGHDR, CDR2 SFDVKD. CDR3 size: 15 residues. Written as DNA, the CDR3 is TGTGCCACCAGCCCCGGGCAGGGCTACAATCAGCCCCAGCATTTT. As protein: CATSPGQGYNQPQHF.

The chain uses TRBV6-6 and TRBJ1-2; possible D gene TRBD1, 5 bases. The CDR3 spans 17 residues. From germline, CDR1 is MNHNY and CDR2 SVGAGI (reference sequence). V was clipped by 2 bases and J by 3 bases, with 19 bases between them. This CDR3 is CASSYAQPRDGYYGYTF. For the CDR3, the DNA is TGTGCCAGCAGTTACGCCCAGCCCCGGGACGGATACTATGGCTACACCTTC.

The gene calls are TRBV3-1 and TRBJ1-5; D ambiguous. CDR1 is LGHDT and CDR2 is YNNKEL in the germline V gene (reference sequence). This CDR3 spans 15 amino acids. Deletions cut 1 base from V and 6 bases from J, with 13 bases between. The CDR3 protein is CASSQGGPGVQPQHF. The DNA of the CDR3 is TGTGCCAGCAGCCAAGGGGGTCCCGGAGTTCAGCCCCAGCATTTT.

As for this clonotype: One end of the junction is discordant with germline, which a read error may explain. The CDR3 region is CCVKTGLYNEQFF. For the CDR3, the DNA is TGCTGCGTTAAAACAGGGCTCTACAATGAGCAGTTCTTC. The genes are TRBV29-1 and TRBJ2-1, with D perhaps TRBD1 (6 bases). Germline CDR1 is SQVTM and CDR2 is ANQGSEA. There are 13 residues in the CDR3.

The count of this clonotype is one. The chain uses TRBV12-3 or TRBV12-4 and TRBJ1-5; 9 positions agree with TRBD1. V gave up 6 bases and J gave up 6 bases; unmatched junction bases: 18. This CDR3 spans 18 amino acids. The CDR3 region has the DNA TGTGCCAGCAGCTCTAGGGGAACGGGACAGGGTAGAGGTCAGCCCCAGCATTTT. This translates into CASSSRGTGQGRGQPQHF.

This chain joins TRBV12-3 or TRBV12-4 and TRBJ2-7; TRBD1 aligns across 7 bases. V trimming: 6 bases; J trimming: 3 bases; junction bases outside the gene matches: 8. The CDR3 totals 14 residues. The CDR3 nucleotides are TGTGCCAGCAGCCCAAGACAGGGAATCTACGAGCAGTACTTC. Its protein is CASSPRQGIYEQYF.

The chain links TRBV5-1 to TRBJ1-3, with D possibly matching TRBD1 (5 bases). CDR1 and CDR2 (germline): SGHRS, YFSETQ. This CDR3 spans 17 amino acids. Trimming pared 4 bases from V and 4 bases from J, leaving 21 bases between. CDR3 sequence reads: CASSPYWTSPEGNTIYF. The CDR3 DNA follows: TGCGCCAGCAGCCCTTATTGGACAAGCCCAGAGGGAAACACCATATATTTT.

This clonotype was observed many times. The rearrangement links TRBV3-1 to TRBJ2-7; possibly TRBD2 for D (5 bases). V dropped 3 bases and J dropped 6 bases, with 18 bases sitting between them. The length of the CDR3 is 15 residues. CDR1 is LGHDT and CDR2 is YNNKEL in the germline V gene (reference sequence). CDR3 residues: CASSQIRTHGGEQYF. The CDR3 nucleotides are TGTGCCAGCAGCCAGATTCGGACTCACGGAGGCGAGCAGTACTTC.

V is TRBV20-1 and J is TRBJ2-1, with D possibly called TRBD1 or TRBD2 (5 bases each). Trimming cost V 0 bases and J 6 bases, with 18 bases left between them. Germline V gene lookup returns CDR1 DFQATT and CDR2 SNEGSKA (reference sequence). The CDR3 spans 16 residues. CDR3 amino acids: CSARDWSGPRGNEQFF. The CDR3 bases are TGCAGTGCTAGAGATTGGTCGGGGCCGAGGGGCAATGAGCAGTTCTTC.

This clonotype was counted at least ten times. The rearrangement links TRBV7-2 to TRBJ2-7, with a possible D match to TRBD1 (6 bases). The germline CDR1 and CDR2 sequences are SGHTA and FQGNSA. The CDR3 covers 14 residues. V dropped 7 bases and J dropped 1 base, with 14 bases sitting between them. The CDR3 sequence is CASTRYDRSYEQYF. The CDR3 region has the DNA TGTGCCAGCACCCGATATGACAGGTCCTACGAGCAGTACTTC.

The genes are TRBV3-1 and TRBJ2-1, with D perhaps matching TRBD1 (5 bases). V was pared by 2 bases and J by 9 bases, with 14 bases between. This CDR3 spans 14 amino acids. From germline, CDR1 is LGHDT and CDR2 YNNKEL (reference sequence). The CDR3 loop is CASSQSDSFSEQFF. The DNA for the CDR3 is TGTGCCAGCAGCCAAAGCGACAGCTTCAGTGAGCAGTTCTTC.

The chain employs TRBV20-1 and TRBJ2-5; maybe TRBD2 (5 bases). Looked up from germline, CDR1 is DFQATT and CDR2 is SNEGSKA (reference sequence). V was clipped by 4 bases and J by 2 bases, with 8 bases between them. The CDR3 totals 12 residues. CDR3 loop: CSAIPGQETQYF. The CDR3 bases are TGCAGTGCTATCCCGGGGCAAGAGACCCAGTACTTC.

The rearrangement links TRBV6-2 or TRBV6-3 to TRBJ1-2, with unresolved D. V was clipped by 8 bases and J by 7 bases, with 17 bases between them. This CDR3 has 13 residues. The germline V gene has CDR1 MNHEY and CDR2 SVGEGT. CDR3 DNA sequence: TGTGCCAGCCGTCCTATTTGGTGGACTGGCTACACCTTC. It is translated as CASRPIWWTGYTF.

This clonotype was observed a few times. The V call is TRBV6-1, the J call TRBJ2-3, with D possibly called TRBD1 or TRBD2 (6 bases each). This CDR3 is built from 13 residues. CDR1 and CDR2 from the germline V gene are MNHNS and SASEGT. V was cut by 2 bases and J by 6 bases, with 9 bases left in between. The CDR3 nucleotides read TGTGCCAGCAGTGAACAGGGGAGGGATACGCAGTATTTT. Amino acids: CASSEQGRDTQYF.

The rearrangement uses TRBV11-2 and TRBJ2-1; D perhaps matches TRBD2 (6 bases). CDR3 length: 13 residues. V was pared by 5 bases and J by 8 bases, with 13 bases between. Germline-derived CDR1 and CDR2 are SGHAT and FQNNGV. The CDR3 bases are TGTGCCAGCAGCATCGTCGGGGGTCATGAGCAGTTCTTC. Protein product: CASSIVGGHEQFF. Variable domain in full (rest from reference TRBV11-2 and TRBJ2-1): EAGVAQSPRYKIIEKRQSVAFWCNPISGHATLYWYQQILGQGPKLLIQFQNNGVVDDSQLPKDRFSAERLKGVDSTLKIQPAKLEDSAVYLCASSIVGGHEQFFGPGTRLTVL.